These 8 T cell receptor beta chains share one sample of origin, sequenced in a study of blood T cell repertoires in COVID-19. Assay used: immunoSEQ multiplex PCR; TCRdb lists only in-frame clones, some missing. The repertoire holds about 210,000 clones, about nine tenths seen once, with roughly 1.2% in the top ten. The sample taken for sequencing was PBMCs or T cells enriched from blood (not recorded which). The receptor source for this set is a young man who had recovered from COVID-19.

V and J are TRBV19 and TRBJ1-1; D gene uncertain. Germline V gene sequence: CDR1 LNHDA, CDR2 SQIVND (reference sequence). Trimming took 8 bases from V and 11 from J, leaving 15 bases between them. The CDR3 sequence is 11 residues long. The CDR3 nucleotides read TGTGCCAGTTTACAACAGACCTCGGCTTTCTTT. Its protein product is CASLQQTSAFF.

This rearrangement joins TRBV10-3 to TRBJ1-6; no reliable D call. V was clipped by 0 bases and J by 8 bases, with 5 bases between them. The CDR3 runs 13 residues. CDR1 is ENHRY, CDR2 SYGVKD, per germline. CDR3 protein: CAISESGDSPLHF. In DNA form, the CDR3 reads TGTGCCATCAGTGAGTCCGGGGATTCACCCCTCCACTTT.

J is TRBJ2-2 and V is TRBV28; D is perhaps TRBD1 (6 bases). V dropped 5 bases and J dropped 7 bases, with 17 bases sitting between them. This CDR3 spans 15 amino acids. Germline assignment: CDR1 MDHEN and CDR2 SYDVKM. CDR3 bases: TGTGCCAGCAGTCGCGGTGGGACAAAGGTCGGGGAGCTGTTTTTT. It yields the protein CASSRGGTKVGELFF.

This clone was recorded once. The J gene is TRBJ2-2, the V gene TRBV5-8, with 7 bases matching TRBD1. V was clipped by 6 bases and J by 4 bases; unmatched bases: 9. This CDR3 has 15 residues. CDR1 is SGHTS and CDR2 is YDEGEE in the germline V gene. For the CDR3, the DNA is TGTGCCAGCAACTCAGGGGGTCTCGGCACCGGGGAGCTGTTTTTT. It translates to CASNSGGLGTGELFF.

This chain connects TRBV19 to TRBJ1-2, with 8 bases matching TRBD1. The CDR3 is 14 residues long. J was trimmed by 8 bases and V by 9 bases; bases with no gene match: 14. Per germline, CDR1 LNHDA and CDR2 SQIVND (reference sequence). DNA for the CDR3: TGTGCCAGCCACCTCACCCGGGACAGGATGGGCTACACCTTC. Translating gives CASHLTRDRMGYTF.

The chain couples TRBV18 to TRBJ2-3; 7 bases agree with TRBD1. Germline lookup yields CDR1 KGHSH and CDR2 LQKENI. This CDR3 spans 15 amino acids. V shed 1 base, J shed 3 bases, and the junction held 4 bases outside the gene matches. CDR3 bases: TGTGCCAGCTCACCACGGGACAGTTCAACAGATACGCAGTATTTT. Translation gives CASSPRDSSTDTQYF.

The chain recombines TRBV6-5 with TRBJ2-3; unclear D gene. Trimming removed 8 bases from V and 4 bases from J, with 16 bases in between. In germline, CDR1 is MNHEY, CDR2 SVGAGI. CDR3 size: 14 residues. The CDR3 loop is CASGLVSNADTQYF. CDR3 DNA sequence: TGTGCCAGCGGTTTAGTTAGTAACGCAGATACGCAGTATTTT.

The rearrangement uses TRBV9 and TRBJ1-1; no clear D. The germline V and J ends were trimmed by 8 bases and 1 base, with 12 bases remaining between them. Per germline, CDR1 SGDLS and CDR2 YYNGEE. The CDR3 is made up of 13 amino acids. The CDR3 is CARWREKNTEAFF. As DNA, the CDR3 is TGTGCCAGGTGGAGGGAGAAGAACACTGAAGCTTTCTTT. The full variable domain, in which reference TRBV9 and TRBJ1-1 provide the parts outside the CDR3, is DSGVTQTPKHLITATGQRVTLRCSPRSGDLSVYWYQQSLDQGLQFLIQYYNGEERAKGNILERFSAQQFPDLHSELNLSSLELGDSALYFCARWREKNTEAFFGQGTRLTVV.